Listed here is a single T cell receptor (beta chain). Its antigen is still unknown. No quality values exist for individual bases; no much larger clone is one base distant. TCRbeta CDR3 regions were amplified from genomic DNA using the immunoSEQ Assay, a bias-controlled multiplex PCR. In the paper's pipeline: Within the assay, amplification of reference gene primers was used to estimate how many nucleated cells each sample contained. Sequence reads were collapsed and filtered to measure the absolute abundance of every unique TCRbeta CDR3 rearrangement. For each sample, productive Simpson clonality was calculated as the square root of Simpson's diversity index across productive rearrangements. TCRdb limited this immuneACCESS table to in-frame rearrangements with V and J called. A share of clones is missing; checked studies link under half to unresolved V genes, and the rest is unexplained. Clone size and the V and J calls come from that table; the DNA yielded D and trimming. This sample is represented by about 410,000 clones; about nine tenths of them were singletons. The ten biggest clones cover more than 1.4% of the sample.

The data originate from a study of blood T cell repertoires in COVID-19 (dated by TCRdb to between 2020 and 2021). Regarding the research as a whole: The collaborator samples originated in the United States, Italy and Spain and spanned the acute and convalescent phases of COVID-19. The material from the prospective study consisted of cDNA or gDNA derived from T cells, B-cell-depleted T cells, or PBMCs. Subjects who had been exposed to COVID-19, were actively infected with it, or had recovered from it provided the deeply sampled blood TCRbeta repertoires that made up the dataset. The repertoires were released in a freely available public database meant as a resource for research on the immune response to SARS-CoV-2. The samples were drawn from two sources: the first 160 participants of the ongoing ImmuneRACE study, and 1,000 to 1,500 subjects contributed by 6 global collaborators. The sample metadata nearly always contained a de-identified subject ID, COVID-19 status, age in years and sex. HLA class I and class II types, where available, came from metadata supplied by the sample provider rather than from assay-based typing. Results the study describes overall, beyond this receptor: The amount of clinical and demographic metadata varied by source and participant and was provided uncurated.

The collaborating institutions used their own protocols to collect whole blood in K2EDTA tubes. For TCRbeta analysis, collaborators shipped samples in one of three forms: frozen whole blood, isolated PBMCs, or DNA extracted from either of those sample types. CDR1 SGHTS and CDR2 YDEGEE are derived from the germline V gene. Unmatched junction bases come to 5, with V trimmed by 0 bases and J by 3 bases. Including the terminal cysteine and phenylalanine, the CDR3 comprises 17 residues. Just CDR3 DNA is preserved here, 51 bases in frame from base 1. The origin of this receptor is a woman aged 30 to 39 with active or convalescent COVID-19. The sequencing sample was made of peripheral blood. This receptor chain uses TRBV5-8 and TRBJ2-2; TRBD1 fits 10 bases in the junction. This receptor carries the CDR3 CASSLEAGTGDTGELFF. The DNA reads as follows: TGTGCCAGCAGCTTGGAAGCCGGGACAGGGGACACCGGGGAGCTGTTTTTT.